This T cell receptor (beta chain) stems from a study of T cells in Graves' hyperthyroidism and ophthalmopathy. Study findings and constraints: Separating ophthalmopathy from stable hyperthyroidism was achieved by a 13 V-J model. Blood also showed most of the thyroid clonotypes that were expanded above 0.001.

Patients aged 18 to 65 had newly diagnosed hyperthyroidism that had lasted under 2 months. The CDR3 regions of TCR beta were amplified from RNA transcripts. A set of HTBI primers served as the primers for a first-round RT-PCR of the TCR CDR3. Using its own MiXCR run on the multiplex PCR reads, TCRdb lists one record per CDR3 protein. The profile shows a few hundred thousand distinct CDR3 sequences, around 16% of them singletons. CDR3 length: 11 amino acids. About this clonotype: Its antigen is unknown.

Material for sequencing was blood. The chain combines TRBV12-3 or TRBV12-4 with TRBJ1-6; 8 positions match TRBD1. The clonotype comes from a woman under 30 with Graves' hyperthyroidism. CDR3 in amino acids: CAAGGGSPLHF. DNA of the CDR3: TGTGCGGCAGGGGGCGGCTCACCCCTCCACTTT.